The sequence of this TCR beta chain was determined in a study of CD8+ T cells in alopecia areata. As to treatment: oral pan-JAK inhibitor, 5-10 mg twice daily. Germline loops: CDR1 LGHNA, CDR2 YSLEER. Trimming removed 0 bases at V and 5 bases at J, with 16 bases between. The CDR3 sequence is 16 residues long. In each case, RNA was isolated and then reverse transcribed into cDNA as the sequencing template. Sequencing was performed with immunoSEQ multiplex PCR; in TCRdb, only in-frame clones are kept and a portion is missing. The table records about 76,000 clones, 60% to 70% of them present only once. This clonotype was sampled from a human donor with alopecia areata. The sample in question was CD8+ T cells sorted from blood, obtained at week 24, from a patient treated with tofacitinib. The chain recombines TRBV4-3 with TRBJ2-5, with D perhaps assigned TRBD1 or TRBD2 (6 bases each). CDR3 in DNA: TGCGCCAGCAGCCAAGATTCGGGGGCCGGATACGAGACCCAGTACTTC. It specifies CASSQDSGAGYETQYF.